The 30 T cell receptor beta chains presented below share a single source sample, sequenced in a study of T cell responses to AZD1222 COVID-19 vaccine. TCRdb's table, derived via immunoSEQ multiplex PCR, lists solely in-frame clones and lacks some. The data contain 120,000 to 150,000 clones, just over 90% of them singletons. The material sequenced was peripheral blood, taken on day 0 of AZD1222 vaccination. These receptors were taken from an adult in good health.

This clone was counted between two and nine times. V is TRBV5-5 and J is TRBJ1-1; TRBD1 agrees at 9 bases. The CDR3 is made up of 14 amino acids. Germline V gene data show CDR1 as SGHKS and CDR2 as YYEKEE (reference sequence). The junction had 1 base not matched to a gene; V was cut back by 1 base and J by 3 bases. CDR3 protein: CASSLTGGYTEAFF. The DNA for the CDR3 is TGTGCCAGCAGCTTGACAGGGGGCTACACTGAAGCTTTCTTT.

This chain uses TRBV9 with TRBJ2-7; maybe TRBD1 (5 bases). The germline V gene encodes CDR1 SGDLS and CDR2 YYNGEE. The V gene lost 2 bases and the J gene lost 1 base, with 7 bases spanning the gap. The CDR3 loop spans 13 amino acids. The CDR3: CASSVRESYEQYF. As DNA, the CDR3 is TGTGCCAGCAGCGTCAGGGAATCCTACGAGCAGTACTTC. Full variable domain (missing parts from reference TRBV9 and TRBJ2-7): DSGVTQTPKHLITATGQRVTLRCSPRSGDLSVYWYQQSLDQGLQFLIQYYNGEERAKGNILERFSAQQFPDLHSELNLSSLELGDSALYFCASSVRESYEQYFGPGTRLTVT.

CDR3 loop: CASREQGTSTDTQYF. Written as DNA, the CDR3 is TGTGCCAGCAGGGAACAGGGTACTAGCACAGATACGCAGTATTTT. V usage is TRBV2 and J usage is TRBJ2-3; tentative D call: TRBD1 (6 bases). Germline V gives CDR1 SNHLY, CDR2 FYNNEI. The CDR3 is 15 residues long. The germline V and J ends were trimmed by 6 bases and 0 bases, with 13 bases remaining between them.

The chain uses TRBV5-1 and TRBJ1-6, with D unresolved. Germline V lookup: CDR1 SGHRS, CDR2 YFSETQ. V gave up 4 bases and J gave up 6 bases, with 14 bases separating them. The CDR3 totals 15 residues. The CDR3: CASSPWTGVNSPLHF. The CDR3 DNA reads TGCGCCAGCAGCCCCTGGACTGGAGTTAATTCACCCCTCCACTTT.

This sequence joins TRBV14 and TRBJ1-2; D gene uncertain. In germline, CDR1 is SGHDN, CDR2 FVKESK. The length of the CDR3 is 13 residues. V shed 0 bases and J shed 4 bases, with 6 bases lying between them. CDR3 region: CASSQEGSYGYTF. CDR3 in DNA: TGTGCCAGCAGCCAAGAAGGGTCCTATGGCTACACCTTC. The whole variable domain, filled in from reference TRBV14 and TRBJ1-2, reads EAGVTQFPSHSVIEKGQTVTLRCDPISGHDNLYWYRRVMGKEIKFLLHFVKESKQDESGMPNNRFLAERTGGTYSTLKVQPAELEDSGVYFCASSQEGSYGYTFGSGTRLTVV.

The chain joins TRBV6-5 to TRBJ1-1, with TRBD1 as a possible D gene (6 bases). Trimming pared 2 bases from V and 4 bases from J, leaving 8 bases between. Per germline, CDR1 MNHEY and CDR2 SVGAGI. The CDR3 runs 13 residues. Here the CDR3 reads CASSYEGGTEAFF. CDR3 sequence (DNA): TGTGCCAGCAGTTACGAGGGGGGCACTGAAGCTTTCTTT.

This chain connects TRBV12-3 or TRBV12-4 to TRBJ1-2, with a tentative D call TRBD1 (5 bases). This CDR3 has 12 residues. V was cut by 6 bases and J by 4 bases, with 9 bases left in between. The CDR3 DNA sequence: TGTGCCAGCAGCTGGGGCATCTATGGCTACACCTTC. Translated: CASSWGIYGYTF.

V is TRBV7-2 and J is TRBJ2-7; the match to TRBD2 covers 10 bases. CDR3 size: 17 residues. CDR1 is SGHTA, CDR2 FQGNSA, per germline. Germline trimming cut 4 bases from V and 2 bases from J; bases unmatched to any gene: 11. The CDR3 nucleotides are TGTGCCAGCAGCTCCACCCCCCCAGCGGGAGGGCCCTACGAGCAGTACTTC. Its translation is CASSSTPPAGGPYEQYF.

The chain is built from TRBV5-4 and TRBJ1-2; D unresolved. Trimming took off 4 bases at V and 10 bases at J, with 23 bases between the two ends. The CDR3 contains 15 residues. Per germline, CDR1 SGHNT and CDR2 YYREEE (reference sequence). CDR3 bases: TGTGCCAGCAGCCCCGAGGACGGAACCCTTCATACCTACACCTTC. Its translation is CASSPEDGTLHTYTF.

The CDR3 DNA reads TGTGCCAGCAGCATCTCCTTAAGGCACACTGAAGCTTTCTTT. Translation: CASSISLRHTEAFF. The chain has TRBV27 and TRBJ1-1; D unresolved. The CDR3 is 14 amino acids. The germline gives CDR1 MNHEY, CDR2 SMNVEV (reference sequence). Trimming left V 6 bases short and J 3 bases short, with 14 bases between.

The rearrangement links TRBV6-5 to TRBJ2-5, with a possible D match to TRBD2 (5 bases). The CDR3 sequence is 13 residues long. Germline CDR1 is MNHEY and CDR2 is SVGAGI. The ends were cut back, 4 bases at V and 2 bases at J, with 8 bases in the middle. In DNA form, the CDR3 reads TGTGCCAGCAGTTTTCGACTACAAGAGACCCAGTACTTC. Encoded protein: CASSFRLQETQYF.

The chain combines TRBV2 with TRBJ1-5; no definite D call. This CDR3 comprises 14 residues. Trimming left V 0 bases short and J 7 bases short, with 10 bases between. Germline CDR1 reads SNHLY; CDR2 reads FYNNEI. CDR3 DNA sequence: TGTGCCAGCAGTGAAGCGCTTGATGAGCAGCCCCAGCATTTT. As protein: CASSEALDEQPQHF.

V usage is TRBV7-9 and J usage is TRBJ2-3, with 10 positions matching TRBD2. The CDR3 has 15 residues. V lost 2 bases, J lost 5 bases, and 4 bases stayed unmatched. The germline gives CDR1 SEHNR, CDR2 FQNEAQ (reference sequence). The CDR3 region is CASSLPSGSEDTQYF. Here the CDR3 DNA reads TGTGCCAGCAGCTTACCTAGCGGGAGTGAAGATACGCAGTATTTT.

The rearrangement joins TRBV19 to TRBJ1-2; 8 nucleotides match TRBD1. V lost 6 bases to trimming and J lost 5 bases; unmatched junction nucleotides: 5. The CDR3 runs to 13 residues. Germline V gene lookup returns CDR1 LNHDA and CDR2 SQIVND (reference sequence). This CDR3 reads CASSPGQGYGYTF. In DNA form, the CDR3 reads TGTGCCAGTAGCCCCGGACAGGGTTATGGCTACACCTTC.

The chain links TRBV5-1 to TRBJ2-2; 12 nucleotides line up with TRBD2. The germline gives CDR1 SGHRS, CDR2 YFSETQ. The CDR3 totals 18 residues. The junction had 10 bases not matched to a gene; V was cut back by 1 base and J by 6 bases. CDR3 loop: CASSLRLAGDGVSGELFF. CDR3 sequence (DNA): TGCGCCAGCAGCTTGAGACTAGCGGGAGACGGGGTATCCGGGGAGCTGTTTTTT.

This chain links TRBV6-1 with TRBJ1-4, with D perhaps TRBD1 (6 bases). The length of the CDR3 is 15 residues. Between the trimmed V and J ends, which lost 3 bases and 3 bases, there was a span of 11 bases. CDR1 and CDR2 from the germline V gene are MNHNS and SASEGT. The CDR3 nucleotides read TGTGCCAGCAGTGAGTGGGGACAAGCTAATGAAAAACTGTTTTTT. Amino acid sequence: CASSEWGQANEKLFF.

The rearrangement joins TRBV19 to TRBJ2-7; TRBD1 matches 7 bases. Germline V gene sequence: CDR1 LNHDA, CDR2 SQIVND (reference sequence). With V trimmed by 7 bases and J by 6 bases, 12 bases remained unmatched. The CDR3 runs 14 residues. The CDR3 spells CASTPGGTNSEQYF. The DNA of the CDR3 is TGTGCCAGTACCCCAGGGGGTACCAACAGCGAGCAGTACTTC.

The chain employs TRBV6-6 and TRBJ2-1; a possible D gene is TRBD1 (6 bases). The CDR3 length is 15 residues. The V gene's germline CDR1 is MNHNY and CDR2 SVGAGI (reference sequence). V shed 2 bases and J shed 1 base, with 9 bases lying between them. CDR3 coding DNA: TGTGCCAGCAGTTACCAACAGGGATCCTACAATGAGCAGTTCTTC. It codes for CASSYQQGSYNEQFF.

This chain uses TRBV5-4 with TRBJ2-7, with D perhaps assigned TRBD1 or TRBD2 (5 bases each). The CDR3 runs 15 residues. The V end lost 3 bases, the J end lost 0 bases, and 13 bases lay between the germline ends. The V gene's germline CDR1 is SGHNT and CDR2 YYREEE (reference sequence). The CDR3 DNA is TGTGCCAGCAGCTCGGAGGCAGGGAGCTCCTACGAGCAGTACTTC. Its translation is CASSSEAGSSYEQYF.

The rearrangement uses TRBV28 and TRBJ1-3; D call uncertain. Germline-derived CDR1 and CDR2 are MDHEN and SYDVKM. This CDR3 spans 15 amino acids. Between the trimmed V and J ends, which lost 6 bases and 0 bases, there was a span of 12 bases. The CDR3 reads CASSPSWSSGNTIYF. The CDR3 DNA reads as TGTGCCAGCAGCCCCAGTTGGAGCTCTGGAAACACCATATATTTT.

This chain uses TRBV5-1 with TRBJ1-3, with D hard to call. Trimming pared 0 bases from V and 4 bases from J, leaving 17 bases between. From germline, CDR1 is SGHRS and CDR2 YFSETQ. The CDR3 runs 17 residues. The CDR3 coding sequence is TGCGCCAGCAGCTTGGCCTCGAGTGGGCAGGCGGGAAACACCATATATTTT. This translates into CASSLASSGQAGNTIYF.

The rearrangement joins TRBV11-2 to TRBJ2-1; TRBD2 might be the D (7 bases). The CDR3 consists of 15 residues. V shed 3 bases and J shed 7 bases, with 16 bases lying between them. Germline V gene sequence: CDR1 SGHAT, CDR2 FQNNGV. The DNA of the CDR3 is TGTGCCAGCAGCTTTCTAAGGGGGGGTACTAATGAGCAGTTCTTC. Amino acid sequence: CASSFLRGGTNEQFF.

The CDR3 is CASSVGQGLNTEAFF. The CDR3 nucleotides are TGCGCCAGCAGCGTAGGACAGGGCTTGAACACTGAAGCTTTCTTT. The chain joins TRBV5-1 to TRBJ1-1; 8 nucleotides agree with TRBD1. Germline V gene data show CDR1 as SGHRS and CDR2 as YFSETQ. V shed 4 bases and J 0 bases; nucleotides not matched to a gene: 5. This CDR3 region has 15 residues. The entire variable domain, with the rest obtained from reference TRBV5-1 and TRBJ1-1, is as follows: KAGVTQTPRYLIKTRGQQVTLSCSPISGHRSVSWYQQTPGQGLQFLFEYFSETQRNKGNFPGRFSGRQFSNSRSEMNVSTLELGDSALYLCASSVGQGLNTEAFFGQGTRLTVV.

The chain joins TRBV2 to TRBJ1-6; no clear D. Trimming left V 8 bases short and J 3 bases short, with 8 bases between. Germline CDR1 reads SNHLY; CDR2 reads FYNNEI. This CDR3 region has 13 residues. The CDR3 loop is CASERDYNSPLHF. CDR3 coding DNA: TGTGCCAGCGAACGGGACTATAATTCACCCCTCCACTTT.

This chain connects TRBV20-1 to TRBJ1-2; a possible D gene is TRBD1 (5 bases). The germline V gene encodes CDR1 DFQATT and CDR2 SNEGSKA (reference sequence). The germline V and J ends were trimmed by 3 bases and 4 bases, with 12 bases remaining between them. The CDR3 is 13 amino acids. In DNA, the CDR3 is TGCAGTGCTAGTGGGAGCAGGGCCTATGGCTACACCTTC. Protein: CSASGSRAYGYTF.

The V gene is TRBV3-1 (or the pseudogene TRBV3-2), the J gene TRBJ1-3, with D hard to call. The CDR3 contains 14 residues. V was shortened by 1 base and J by 5 bases, with 9 bases between the two germline ends. The germline gives CDR1 LGHDT, CDR2 YNNKEL (reference sequence). The CDR3: CASSQGWGRNTIYF. In DNA form, the CDR3 reads TGTGCCAGCAGCCAAGGCTGGGGTAGAAACACCATATATTTT.

The genes are TRBV5-4 and TRBJ2-5; a possible D gene is TRBD2 (6 bases). This CDR3 contains 14 residues. V was pared by 2 bases and J by 0 bases, with 8 bases between. CDR1 and CDR2 from the germline V gene are SGHNT and YYREEE (reference sequence). The CDR3 reads CASSLRLDQETQYF. In DNA form, the CDR3 reads TGTGCCAGCAGCTTACGACTAGACCAAGAGACCCAGTACTTC.

This rearrangement joins TRBV21-1 to TRBJ2-2; the table assigns TRBD1, which was not confirmed against the DNA. TRBV21-1 is flagged as a pseudogene. The CDR3 has 13 residues. CDR3 protein: CASSLQVTGELFF. The CDR3 DNA reads TGTGCCAGCAGCTTACAGGTAACCGGGGAGCTGTTTTTT.

V and J are TRBV11-3 and TRBJ2-1; 11 bases are shared with TRBD2. Trimming at V came to 3 bases and at J to 2 bases, leaving 9 bases not matched to a gene. The CDR3 extends over 18 amino acids. CDR1 is SGHNT, CDR2 YENEEA, per germline. CDR3 amino acids: CASSFGTSGNAAYNEQFF. The DNA for the CDR3 is TGTGCCAGCAGCTTTGGGACTAGCGGAAATGCTGCCTACAATGAGCAGTTCTTC. The whole variable domain, filled in from reference TRBV11-3 and TRBJ2-1, reads EAGVVQSPRYKIIEKKQPVAFWCNPISGHNTLYWYLQNLGQGPELLIRYENEEAVDDSQLPKDRFSAERLKGVDSTLKIQPAELGDSAVYLCASSFGTSGNAAYNEQFFGPGTRLTVL.

The chain has TRBV5-1 and TRBJ2-1; no clear D. The V end lost 0 bases, the J end lost 4 bases, and 5 bases lay between the germline ends. Germline CDR1 and CDR2: SGHRS and YFSETQ. CDR3 length equals 13 residues. The CDR3 protein is CASSLDNYNEQFF. CDR3 bases: TGCGCCAGCAGCTTGGACAATTACAATGAGCAGTTCTTC.